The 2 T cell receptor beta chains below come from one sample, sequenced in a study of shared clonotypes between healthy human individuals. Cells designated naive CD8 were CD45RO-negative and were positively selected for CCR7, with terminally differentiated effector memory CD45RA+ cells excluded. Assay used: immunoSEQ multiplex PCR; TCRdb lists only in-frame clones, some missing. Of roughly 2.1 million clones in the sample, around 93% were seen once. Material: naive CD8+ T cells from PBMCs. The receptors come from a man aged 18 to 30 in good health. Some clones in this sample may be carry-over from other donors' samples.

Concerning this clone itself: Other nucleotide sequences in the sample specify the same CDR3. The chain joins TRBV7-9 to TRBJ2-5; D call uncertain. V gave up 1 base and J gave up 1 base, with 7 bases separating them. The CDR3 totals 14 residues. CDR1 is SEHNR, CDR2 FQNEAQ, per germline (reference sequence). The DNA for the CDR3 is TGTGCCAGCAGCTTAGGGCCGCGCCAAGAGACCCAGTACTTC. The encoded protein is CASSLGPRQETQYF.

This chain's CDR3 is CATSGRGLGEKLFF. The CDR3, as DNA: TGTGCCACCAGCGGGAGAGGGTTGGGTGAAAAACTGTTTTTT. The chain has TRBV15 and TRBJ1-4, with D hard to call. Per germline, CDR1 LNHNV and CDR2 YYDKDF (reference sequence). CDR3 length: 14 amino acids. Trimming left V 5 bases short and J 7 bases short, with 14 bases between.